The table lists the clone carrying this TCR beta chain with many counts. The CDR3 consists of 14 residues. V lost 4 bases to trimming and J lost 2 bases, with 12 bases between them. In germline, CDR1 is SGHAT, CDR2 FQNNGV. The source of the sample is a study of T cells in Graves' hyperthyroidism and ophthalmopathy. Researchers amplified the TCR beta CDR3 regions from RNA transcripts. Initially, a first-round RT-PCR of the TCR CDR3 employed the HTBI primer set. TCRdb re-called the multiplex PCR reads with MiXCR, one entry per CDR3 protein. Among about 500,000 distinct CDR3 sequences, over 15% were seen once, and the ten largest hold 15% to 20%. Patients showing uncontrolled infection, other autoimmune disease, pregnancy or lactation were ineligible.

The chain uses TRBV11-2 and TRBJ2-7; D is perhaps TRBD1 (6 bases). Sequencing was done on a sample of blood. The clonotype originates from a young woman with Graves' hyperthyroidism. The CDR3 region has the DNA TGTGCCAGCAGCTCCCCGACAGGAGCCTACGAGCAGTACTTC. Protein product: CASSSPTGAYEQYF.